These 20 T cell receptor beta chains came from one sample sequenced in a study of CD8+ T cells in alopecia areata (dated by TCRdb to the late 2010s). The library was prepared using the immunoSEQ multiplex PCR assay. RNA was extracted from all samples and reverse transcribed into cDNA, which served as template for TCR sequencing. The table comes from immuneACCESS by way of TCRdb, which keeps in-frame sequences with V and J called. Part of the clones is missing from these tables; in studies checked, under half for an unresolved V gene and the rest for unknown reasons. Across this sample there are about 110,000 clones, with over 55% seen only once. The ten largest clones take up 23% of the sample. The sample taken for sequencing was NKG2D-low CD8+ T cells sorted from blood. In the paper's terms, the cell subset or site label means: sorted CD8+ NKG2D-low blood T cells. The receptors originated from a human donor with alopecia areata.

The chain is built from TRBV5-1 and TRBJ2-1; D possibly corresponds to TRBD2 (6 bases). Trimming took off 4 bases at V and 10 bases at J, with 12 bases between the two ends. This CDR3 region has 12 residues. The germline V gene encodes CDR1 SGHRS and CDR2 YFSETQ. The DNA for the CDR3 is TGCGCCAGCAGCACGGAGGGACCGGAGCAGTTCTTC. Translating gives CASSTEGPEQFF.

This clone was seen more than once but under ten times. The gene calls are TRBV11-1 and TRBJ2-7; 7 nucleotides align to TRBD1. V gave up 1 base and J gave up 2 bases; unmatched junction bases: 2. CDR1 and CDR2 from the germline V gene are SGHAT and FQDESV (reference sequence). CDR3 size: 14 residues. The CDR3 DNA reads as TGTGCCAGCAGCTTAGGACAGGGACCCTACGAGCAGTACTTC. It yields the protein CASSLGQGPYEQYF. Drawing the rest from reference TRBV11-1 and TRBJ2-7, the complete variable domain is EAEVAQSPRYKITEKSQAVAFWCDPISGHATLYWYRQILGQGPELLVQFQDESVVDDSQLPKDRFSAERLKGVDSTLKIQPAELGDSAMYLCASSLGQGPYEQYFGPGTRLTVT.

This clone has only a few counts. The V call is TRBV4-2, the J call TRBJ2-3; the D gene is possibly TRBD2 (6 bases). V was shortened by 5 bases and J by 3 bases, with 15 bases between the two germline ends. The CDR3 sequence is 15 residues long. From germline, CDR1 is LGHNA and CDR2 YNFKEQ. The CDR3 DNA is TGTGCCAGCAGCACCGGGACTCCTGGGACAGATACGCAGTATTTT. It translates to CASSTGTPGTDTQYF.

This clone was counted between two and nine times. The rearrangement joins TRBV29-1 to TRBJ2-2; tentative D call: TRBD1 (6 bases). Trimming pared 6 bases from V and 4 bases from J, leaving 15 bases between. Germline CDR1 SQVTM, CDR2 ANQGSEA. The CDR3 has 14 residues. The DNA for the CDR3 is TGCAGCGTGGGAGACAGGCACGGCACCGGGGAGCTGTTTTTT. This translates into CSVGDRHGTGELFF.

The chain employs TRBV28 and TRBJ2-2; possible D gene TRBD1, 6 bases. V lost 3 bases and J 0 bases, leaving 14 bases between the germline ends. This CDR3 spans 17 amino acids. CDR1 is MDHEN and CDR2 is SYDVKM in the germline V gene. The CDR3 protein is CASSFLSRGANTGELFF. In DNA, the CDR3 is TGTGCCAGCAGTTTTCTGTCCAGGGGAGCGAACACCGGGGAGCTGTTTTTT.

V gene TRBV2 combines with J gene TRBJ1-5; TRBD1 agrees at 8 bases. Trimming took 6 bases from V and 3 from J; bases not matched to a gene: 13. Germline V gene sequence: CDR1 SNHLY, CDR2 FYNNEI. The CDR3 has 17 amino acids. The CDR3 nucleotides read TGTGCCAGCAGCAACGCCCGACAGGGGACCTTCAATCAGCCCCAGCATTTT. Translating gives CASSNARQGTFNQPQHF.

This clone came up once. The chain carries TRBV10-2 and TRBJ2-4, with 11 bases that match TRBD1. Trimming cost V 0 bases and J 0 bases; bases outside gene matches: 1. Germline-derived CDR1 and CDR2 are WSHSY and SAAADI. This CDR3 is 17 amino acids long. As DNA, the CDR3 is TGCGCCAGCAGTGAGTCGGACAGGGGGCGAGCCAAAAACATTCAGTACTTC. This translates into CASSESDRGRAKNIQYF.

The J gene is TRBJ2-7, the V gene TRBV5-1, with 8 bases matching TRBD1. The CDR3 runs to 14 residues. The germline V gene has CDR1 SGHRS and CDR2 YFSETQ. V dropped 3 bases and J dropped 2; count of bases not matched to a gene: 4. CDR3 residues: CASSWRQGTYEQYF. In nucleotides, the CDR3 is TGCGCCAGCAGCTGGCGACAGGGGACCTACGAGCAGTACTTC.

This chain joins TRBV6-1 and TRBJ1-5; the D is unclear. The germline CDR1 and CDR2 sequences are MNHNS and SASEGT. The CDR3 loop spans 11 amino acids. V was cut by 1 base and J by 12 bases, with 7 bases left in between. CDR3 region: CASSEETDQHF. The DNA of the CDR3 is TGTGCCAGCAGTGAAGAAACCGACCAGCATTTT.

The rearrangement joins TRBV5-1 to TRBJ1-1; weak D call: TRBD1 (5 bases). The ends were cut back, 6 bases at V and 4 bases at J, with 22 bases in the middle. The V gene's germline CDR1 is SGHRS and CDR2 YFSETQ. CDR3 length: 16 residues. In DNA form, the CDR3 reads TGCGCCAGCACCCATAGGAGCCGTCACGGGGGCACTGAAGCTTTCTTT. This encodes CASTHRSRHGGTEAFF.

The chain recombines TRBV7-8 with TRBJ1-1; D possibly corresponds to TRBD1 (5 bases). Germline loops: CDR1 SGHVS, CDR2 FQNEAQ. Between the trimmed V and J ends, which lost 5 bases and 5 bases, there was a span of 18 bases. The CDR3 covers 15 residues. The CDR3 sequence is CASSHLDGAMTEAFF. In DNA form, the CDR3 reads TGTGCCAGCAGCCATCTGGATGGGGCGATGACTGAAGCTTTCTTT.

This clone has a handful of counts. The chain is built from TRBV5-1 and TRBJ1-1; no definite D call. CDR3 length: 15 residues. V was pared by 2 bases and J by 4 bases, with 15 bases between. Germline V CDR1 and CDR2: SGHRS, YFSETQ. In nucleotides, the CDR3 is TGCGCCAGCAGCTTACGGCCGGGAAGTGGCACTGAAGCTTTCTTT. Translation gives CASSLRPGSGTEAFF.

Comment on this clone: The germline gene is not matched at one end of the junction; a read error may be the cause. This chain joins TRBV5-1 and TRBJ2-1; unclear D gene. CDR1 is SGHRS and CDR2 is YFSETQ in the germline V gene. CDR3 length equals 13 residues. In nucleotides, the CDR3 is TGTGCCAGCAGCTCCCATCCCGTCGGGGAGCAGTTCTTC. This gives the protein CASSSHPVGEQFF.

The table lists this clone with a few counts. This chain links TRBV5-1 with TRBJ1-2; 11 nucleotides match TRBD1. J lost 4 bases, V lost 8 bases, and 1 base had no gene match. This CDR3 is built from 12 residues. Germline values: CDR1 SGHRS, CDR2 YFSETQ. The CDR3 DNA is TGCGCCAGAGGGACAGGGGGCTATGGCTACACCTTC. Its translation is CARGTGGYGYTF.

This clone appeared a few times. This chain joins TRBV13 and TRBJ1-3, with TRBD1 as a possible D gene (5 bases). Per the germline V gene, CDR1 is PRHDT and CDR2 is FYEKMQ (reference sequence). V was pared by 5 bases and J by 2 bases, with 19 bases between. The CDR3 length is 17 residues. The CDR3 here is CASSLWDSGTPGNTIYF. The CDR3 DNA reads as TGTGCCAGCAGCCTCTGGGACTCTGGAACCCCTGGAAACACCATATATTTT.

This clone was seen a few times. This chain joins TRBV13 and TRBJ2-3; 11 positions match TRBD2. The V gene end was trimmed by 5 bases and the J gene end by 4 bases; junction bases not matched to a gene: 8. The CDR3 totals 16 residues. Germline lookup yields CDR1 PRHDT and CDR2 FYEKMQ (reference sequence). Here the CDR3 DNA reads TGTGCCAGCAGCCCAGGGACTAGCGGTACCCCAGATACGCAGTATTTT. Protein product: CASSPGTSGTPDTQYF.

This clone was counted only a few times. The genes are TRBV2 and TRBJ2-1; D call uncertain. V lost 2 bases to trimming and J lost 8 bases, with 13 bases between them. The CDR3 loop spans 14 amino acids. Germline V gene lookup returns CDR1 SNHLY and CDR2 FYNNEI. The CDR3 loop reads CASSEIVAGDEQFF. The CDR3 DNA is TGTGCCAGCAGTGAAATCGTCGCTGGGGATGAGCAGTTCTTC.

This clone was recorded only once. The chain has TRBV7-9 and TRBJ2-7; unclear D gene. CDR1 is SEHNR, CDR2 FQNEAQ, per germline (reference sequence). The CDR3 length is 13 residues. V was pared by 8 bases and J by 1 base, with 12 bases between. The CDR3 loop is CASDWTESYEQYF. The CDR3 DNA reads TGTGCCAGCGACTGGACGGAGTCCTACGAGCAGTACTTC.

The rearrangement uses TRBV27 and TRBJ2-5; TRBD1 agrees at 9 bases. The CDR3 totals 14 residues. Germline CDR1 reads MNHEY; CDR2 reads SMNVEV (reference sequence). V was pared by 6 bases and J by 4 bases, with 6 bases of the junction left unmatched. In nucleotides, the CDR3 is TGTGCCAGCAGCCATGGACAGGGGCGAGAGACCCAGTACTTC. It is translated as CASSHGQGRETQYF.

The V call is TRBV2, the J call TRBJ2-5, with 7 bases identical to TRBD1. V lost 8 bases and J lost 2; bases outside the gene matches: 8. The CDR3 sequence is 14 residues long. CDR1 SNHLY and CDR2 FYNNEI come from the germline V gene. CDR3 nucleotide sequence: TGTGCCAGCTCAGAGGTGACAGGGCAAGAGACCCAGTACTTC. This codes for CASSEVTGQETQYF.